This T cell receptor (beta chain) is from a study of CD8+CD57+ T cells in acquired aplastic anemia listed by TCRdb under 2018. Broadly, across the study: DNA extracted from sorted CD4+ and CD8+ cells had a mean of roughly 3.4 ug, with a range of 0.2 to 27.4 ug. Mean read counts for healthy donor samples were around 10 million for CD4+ cells and roughly 12 million for CD8+ cells.

What the study reported, not specific to this receptor: CD8+ Simpson's diversity did not differ significantly between patients and healthy controls (P=0.060). Around 30 CD8+ CDR3 sequences were found to be shared between patients and controls, but these sequences appeared to be highly expressed in patients and within the immunodominant clones of the patients.

In the study, sorted CD4+ and CD8+ blood T cells from patients with severe aplastic anemia and from healthy subjects underwent deep sequencing of TCR repertoires. Ficoll-Paque density gradient centrifugation was used to isolate peripheral blood mononuclear cells. CD4+ and CD8+ T cells were sorted by FACS or magnetic beads before DNA extraction. The CDR3 holds 12 amino acids from the cysteine to the phenylalanine. Just CDR3 DNA is preserved here, 36 bases in frame from base 1. V is reduced by 9 bases and J by 7 bases, leaving a spacing of 15 bases between them. The germline V gene provides CDR1 MGHDK and CDR2 SYGVNS. Profiling of TCR beta VDJ combinations and CDR3 sequences used genomic DNA as the template. An Illumina HiSeq 2000 was the platform used for TCR repertoire sequencing. As for how the authors treated the data: Repertoires were assessed using TRBV/TRBJ rearrangement plots, CDR3 size and DJ length profiles, and Simpson's diversity index. The immunodominant clone was defined as the most abundant DNA sequence in deep sequencing data. CDR3 amino acid sequences were screened for sharing across subjects and were compared with published repertoires and the VDJdb database. TCRdb's own reprocessing of the public reads used fastp at Q25 and MiXCR and kept productive beta chains. For every CDR3 protein sequence, its rows merge into one entry that carries the most common genes and DNA. TCRdb, not the authors, supplied the V and J calls. Here the sample has approximately 65,000 distinct CDR3 sequences; roughly 54% occur a single time. Of the sample, roughly 2.5% falls within the top ten clones.

Notes on this clonotype: What this receptor recognizes is not known. Within one base of it there is no much larger clone, and no base qualities were kept.

Source material: sorted CD4+, CD8+, or CD8+CD57+ T cells (not recorded which) from PBMCs. The V and J genes are TRBV25-1 and TRBJ1-1; no D gene can be assigned with confidence. The TCR sequence derives from a human donor in good health, serving as a control. The nucleotide sequence is TGTGCCAGTATTACGTCAGACTTTGAAGCTTTCTTT. Translation gives CASITSDFEAFF. Full variable domain (CDR3 extended with the reference TRBV25-1 and TRBJ1-1 proteins): EADIYQTPRYLVIGTGKKITLECSQTMGHDKMYWYQQDPGMELHLIHYSYGVNSTEKGDLSSESTVSRIRTEHFPLTLESARPSHTSQYLCASITSDFEAFFGQGTRLTVV.